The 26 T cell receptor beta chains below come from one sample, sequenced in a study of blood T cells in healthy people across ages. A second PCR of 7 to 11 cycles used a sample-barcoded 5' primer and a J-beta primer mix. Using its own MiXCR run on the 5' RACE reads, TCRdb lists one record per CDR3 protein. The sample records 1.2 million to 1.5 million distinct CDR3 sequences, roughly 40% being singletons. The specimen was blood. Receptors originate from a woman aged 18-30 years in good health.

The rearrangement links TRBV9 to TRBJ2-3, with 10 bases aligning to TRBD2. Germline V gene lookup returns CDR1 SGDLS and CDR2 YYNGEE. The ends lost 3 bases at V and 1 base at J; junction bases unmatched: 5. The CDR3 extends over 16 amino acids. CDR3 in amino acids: CASSEFLAGGTDTQYF. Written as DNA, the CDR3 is TGTGCCAGCAGCGAGTTCCTAGCGGGGGGCACAGATACGCAGTATTTT.

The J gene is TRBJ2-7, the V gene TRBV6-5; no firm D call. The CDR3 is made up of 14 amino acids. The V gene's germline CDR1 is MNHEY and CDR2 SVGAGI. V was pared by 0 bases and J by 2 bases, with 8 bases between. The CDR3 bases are TGTGCCAGCAGTTACTCGCCCAATACCTACGAGCAGTACTTC. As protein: CASSYSPNTYEQYF.

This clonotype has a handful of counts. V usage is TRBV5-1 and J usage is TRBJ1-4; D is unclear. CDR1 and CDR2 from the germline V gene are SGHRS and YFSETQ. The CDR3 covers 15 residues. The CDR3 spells CSSFGGIATNEKLFF. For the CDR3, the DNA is TGCAGCAGCTTCGGTGGAATTGCAACTAATGAAAAACTGTTTTTT.

The CDR3 region has the DNA TGTGCCAGCAGTGAAGTTTTGAACACTGAAGCTTTCTTT. Translating gives CASSEVLNTEAFF. The chain combines TRBV6-1 with TRBJ1-1; D not certain. The V and J ends lost 1 base and 0 bases respectively, with 3 bases between them. CDR1 and CDR2 (germline): MNHNS, SASEGT. This CDR3 contains 13 residues.

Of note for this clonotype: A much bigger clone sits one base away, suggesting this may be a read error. Written as DNA, the CDR3 is TGTGCCATCAGTGTGGGGACTAGCAATGAGCAGTACTTC. Its translation is CAISVGTSNEQYF. The chain uses TRBV10-3 and TRBJ2-5, with 9 bases aligning to TRBD2. V lost 4 bases and J lost 11; bases outside the gene matches: 8. The CDR3 is 13 residues long. Germline V gene data show CDR1 as ENHRY and CDR2 as SYGVKD.

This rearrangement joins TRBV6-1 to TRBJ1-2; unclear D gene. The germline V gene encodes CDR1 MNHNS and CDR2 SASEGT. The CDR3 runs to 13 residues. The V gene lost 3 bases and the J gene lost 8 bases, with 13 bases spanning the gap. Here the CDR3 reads CASSDRSGRGYTF. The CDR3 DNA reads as TGTGCCAGCAGTGATAGAAGCGGGCGCGGCTACACCTTC.

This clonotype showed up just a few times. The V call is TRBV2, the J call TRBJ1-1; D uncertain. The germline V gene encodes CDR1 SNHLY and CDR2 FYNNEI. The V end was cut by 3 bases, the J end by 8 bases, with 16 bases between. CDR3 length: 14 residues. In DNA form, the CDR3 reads TGTGCCAGCAGTGACGCCGGAGGGAAAGAGGAAGCTTTCTTT. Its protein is CASSDAGGKEEAFF.

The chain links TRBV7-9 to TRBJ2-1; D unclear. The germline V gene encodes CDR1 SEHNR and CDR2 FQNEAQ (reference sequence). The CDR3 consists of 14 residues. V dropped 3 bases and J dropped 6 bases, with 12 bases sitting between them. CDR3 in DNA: TGTGCCAGCAGCTTGGACGGCCTATTCAATGAGCAGTTCTTC. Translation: CASSLDGLFNEQFF.

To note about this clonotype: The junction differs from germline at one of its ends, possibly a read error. CDR3 DNA: TGTGCCAGCAGCTTACCAGAGGACACCCAGAACGCTGAAGCTTTCTTT. Amino acid sequence: CASSLPEDTQNAEAFF. This chain connects TRBV11-1 to TRBJ1-1; D perhaps matches TRBD1 (5 bases). The CDR3 is 16 amino acids. CDR1 is SGHAT, CDR2 FQDESV, per germline (reference sequence).

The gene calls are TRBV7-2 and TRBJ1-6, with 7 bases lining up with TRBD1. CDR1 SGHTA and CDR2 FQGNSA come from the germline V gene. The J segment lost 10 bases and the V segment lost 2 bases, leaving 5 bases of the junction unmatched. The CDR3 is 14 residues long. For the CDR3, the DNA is TGTGCCAGCAGCTTACAGGGGGGCGAGTCACCCCTCCACTTT. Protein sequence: CASSLQGGESPLHF.

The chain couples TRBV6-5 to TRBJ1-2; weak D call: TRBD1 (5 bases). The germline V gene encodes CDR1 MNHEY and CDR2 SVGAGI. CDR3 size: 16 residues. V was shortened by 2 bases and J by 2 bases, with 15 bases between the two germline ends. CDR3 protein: CASSYVVAGGNYGYTF. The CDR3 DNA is TGTGCCAGCAGTTACGTGGTCGCGGGGGGAAACTATGGCTACACCTTC.

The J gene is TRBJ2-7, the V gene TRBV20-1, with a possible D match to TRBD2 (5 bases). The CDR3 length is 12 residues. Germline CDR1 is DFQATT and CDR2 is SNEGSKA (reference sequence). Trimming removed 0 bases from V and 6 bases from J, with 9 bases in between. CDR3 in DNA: TGCAGTGCTAGAGATGTGGCGGGCGAGCAGTACTTC. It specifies CSARDVAGEQYF.

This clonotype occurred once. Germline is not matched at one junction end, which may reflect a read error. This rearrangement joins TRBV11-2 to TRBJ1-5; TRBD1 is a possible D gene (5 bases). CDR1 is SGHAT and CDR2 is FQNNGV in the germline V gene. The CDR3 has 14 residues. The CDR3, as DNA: TGTGCCAGCAGCTTAGGGGGGAGGGATCAGACCCAGCATTTT. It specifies CASSLGGRDQTQHF.

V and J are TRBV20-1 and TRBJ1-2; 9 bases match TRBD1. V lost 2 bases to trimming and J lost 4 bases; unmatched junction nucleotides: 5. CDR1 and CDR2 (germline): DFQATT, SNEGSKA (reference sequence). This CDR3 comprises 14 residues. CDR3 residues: CSARIQGAGYGYTF. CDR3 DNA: TGCAGTGCTAGAATACAGGGGGCCGGCTATGGCTACACCTTC.

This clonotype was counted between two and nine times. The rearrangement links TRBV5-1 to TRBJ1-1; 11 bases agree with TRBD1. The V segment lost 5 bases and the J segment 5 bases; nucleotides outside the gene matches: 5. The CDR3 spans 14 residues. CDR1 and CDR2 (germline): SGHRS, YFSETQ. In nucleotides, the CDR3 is TGCGCCAGCAGAAGGACAGGGGGCGCGACTGAAGCTTTCTTT. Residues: CASRRTGGATEAFF. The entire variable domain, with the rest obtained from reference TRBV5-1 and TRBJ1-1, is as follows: KAGVTQTPRYLIKTRGQQVTLSCSPISGHRSVSWYQQTPGQGLQFLFEYFSETQRNKGNFPGRFSGRQFSNSRSEMNVSTLELGDSALYLCASRRTGGATEAFFGQGTRLTVV.

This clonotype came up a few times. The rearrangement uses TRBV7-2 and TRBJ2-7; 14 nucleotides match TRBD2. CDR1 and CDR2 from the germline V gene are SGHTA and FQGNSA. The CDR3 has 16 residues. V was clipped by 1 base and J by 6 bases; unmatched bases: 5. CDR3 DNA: TGTGCCAGCAGCTTAGGGACTAGCGGGAGGCAAGGCGAGCAGTACTTC. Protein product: CASSLGTSGRQGEQYF.

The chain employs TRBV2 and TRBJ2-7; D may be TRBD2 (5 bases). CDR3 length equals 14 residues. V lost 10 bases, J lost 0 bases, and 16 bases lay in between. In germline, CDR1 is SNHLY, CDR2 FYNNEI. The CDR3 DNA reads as TGTGCCATGGTCAGCGGTCGAAGCTCCTACGAGCAGTACTTC. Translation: CAMVSGRSSYEQYF.

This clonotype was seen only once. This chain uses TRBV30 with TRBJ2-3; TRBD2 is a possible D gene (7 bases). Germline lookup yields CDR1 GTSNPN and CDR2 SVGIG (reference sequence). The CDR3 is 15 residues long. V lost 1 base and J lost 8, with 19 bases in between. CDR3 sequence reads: CAWSGWRGRGGTQYF. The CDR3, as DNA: TGTGCCTGGAGTGGGTGGCGGGGGCGTGGCGGTACGCAGTATTTT. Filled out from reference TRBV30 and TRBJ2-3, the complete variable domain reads SQTIHQWPATLVQPVGSPLSLECTVEGTSNPNLYWYRQAAGRGLQLLFYSVGIGQISSEVPQNLSASRPQDRQFILSSKKLLLSDSGFYLCAWSGWRGRGGTQYFGPGTRLTVL.

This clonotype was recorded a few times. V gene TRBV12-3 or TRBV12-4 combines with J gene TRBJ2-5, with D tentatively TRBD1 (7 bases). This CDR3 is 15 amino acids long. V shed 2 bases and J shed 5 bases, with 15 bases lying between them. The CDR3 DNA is TGTGCCAGCAGTTTACGCGGGACCAGGGGGGAGACCCAGTACTTC. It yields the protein CASSLRGTRGETQYF.

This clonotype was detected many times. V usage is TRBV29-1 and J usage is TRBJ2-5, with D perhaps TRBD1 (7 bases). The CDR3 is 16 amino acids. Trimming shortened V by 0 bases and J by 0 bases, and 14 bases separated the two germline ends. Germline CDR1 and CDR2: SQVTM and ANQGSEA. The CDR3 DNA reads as TGCAGCGTTGAAGATTGGAGGGGGCAGTACCAAGAGACCCAGTACTTC. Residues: CSVEDWRGQYQETQYF.

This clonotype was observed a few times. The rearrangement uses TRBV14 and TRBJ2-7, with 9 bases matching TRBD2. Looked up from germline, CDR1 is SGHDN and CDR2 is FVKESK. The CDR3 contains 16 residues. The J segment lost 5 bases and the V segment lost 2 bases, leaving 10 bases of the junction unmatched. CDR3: CASSQPAGTSLDEQYF. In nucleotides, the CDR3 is TGTGCCAGCAGCCAACCAGCTGGGACTAGCCTCGACGAGCAGTACTTC.

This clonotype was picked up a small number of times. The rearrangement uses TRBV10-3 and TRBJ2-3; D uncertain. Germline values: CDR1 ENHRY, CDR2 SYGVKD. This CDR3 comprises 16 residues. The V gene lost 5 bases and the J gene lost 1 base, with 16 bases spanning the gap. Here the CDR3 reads CAISQSVGTGTDTQYF. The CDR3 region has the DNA TGTGCCATCAGTCAGAGTGTAGGAACTGGCACAGATACGCAGTATTTT.

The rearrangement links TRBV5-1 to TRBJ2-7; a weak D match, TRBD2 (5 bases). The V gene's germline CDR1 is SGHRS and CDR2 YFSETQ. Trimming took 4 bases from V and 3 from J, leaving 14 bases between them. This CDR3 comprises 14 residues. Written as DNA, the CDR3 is TGCGCCAGCAGCGCCTGGACTTCAAACTACGAGCAGTACTTC. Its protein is CASSAWTSNYEQYF.

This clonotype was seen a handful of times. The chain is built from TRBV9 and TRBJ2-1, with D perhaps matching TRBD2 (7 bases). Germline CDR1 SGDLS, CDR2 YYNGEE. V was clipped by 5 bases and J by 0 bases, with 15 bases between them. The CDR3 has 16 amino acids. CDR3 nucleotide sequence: TGTGCCAGCAGTACGGGGGGCCCGAGCTCCTACAATGAGCAGTTCTTC. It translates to CASSTGGPSSYNEQFF.

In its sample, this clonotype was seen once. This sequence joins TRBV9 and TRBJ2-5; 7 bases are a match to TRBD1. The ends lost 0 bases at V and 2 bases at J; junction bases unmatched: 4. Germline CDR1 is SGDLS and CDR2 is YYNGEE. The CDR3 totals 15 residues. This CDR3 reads CASSVATGPQETQYF. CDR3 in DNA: TGTGCCAGCAGCGTAGCGACAGGGCCGCAAGAGACCCAGTACTTC.

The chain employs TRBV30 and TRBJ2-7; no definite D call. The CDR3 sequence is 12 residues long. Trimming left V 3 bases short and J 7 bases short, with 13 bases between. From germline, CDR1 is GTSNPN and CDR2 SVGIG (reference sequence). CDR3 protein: CAWSRVVGEQYF. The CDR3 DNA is TGTGCCTGGAGCAGAGTAGTGGGTGAGCAGTACTTC.